This T cell receptor (beta chain) came from a study of CD8 T cells in ankylosing spondylitis. Preparation of TCR beta libraries was done by quantitative 5'-RACE with molecular barcodes. TCRdb reprocessed the 5' RACE reads with MiXCR, giving one entry per CDR3 protein. The sample has about 500,000 distinct CDR3 sequences, 5.3% seen once; the top ten hold approximately 3.5%. At least ten counts were recorded for this clonotype. As yet, its antigen is unknown. Findings and caveats of the study: As reported, disease-linked clones showed significant enrichment in matched ankylosing spondylitis synovial fluid. A TCR beta motif of 8 or 9 highly homologous variants appeared characteristic of ankylosing spondylitis blood.

The sequence was obtained from a male donor with ankylosing spondylitis. The sample comprised blood, either unsorted or a sorted T cell fraction (not recorded which).

CDR3 sequence reads: CASSLIKGQDVYEQYF. The DNA of the CDR3 is TGTGCCAGCAGCTTAATTAAGGGACAGGATGTATACGAGCAGTACTTC. The chain links TRBV7-9 to TRBJ2-7, with 8 bases matching TRBD1. This CDR3 has 16 residues. Germline CDR1 reads SEHNR; CDR2 reads FQNEAQ (reference sequence). After removal of 2 bases from V and 4 bases from J, the junction contained 10 bases not matched to a gene.